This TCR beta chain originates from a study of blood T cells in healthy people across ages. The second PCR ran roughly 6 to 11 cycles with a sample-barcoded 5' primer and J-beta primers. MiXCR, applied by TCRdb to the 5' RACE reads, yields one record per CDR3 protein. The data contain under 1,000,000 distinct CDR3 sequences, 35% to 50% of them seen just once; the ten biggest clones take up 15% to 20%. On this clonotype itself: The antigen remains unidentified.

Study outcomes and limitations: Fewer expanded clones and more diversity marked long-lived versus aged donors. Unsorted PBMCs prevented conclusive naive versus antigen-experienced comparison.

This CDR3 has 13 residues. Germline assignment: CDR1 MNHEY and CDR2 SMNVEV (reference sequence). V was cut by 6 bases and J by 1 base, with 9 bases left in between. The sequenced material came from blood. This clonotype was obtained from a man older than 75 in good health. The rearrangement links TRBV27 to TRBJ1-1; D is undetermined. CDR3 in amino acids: CASRRAGNTEAFF. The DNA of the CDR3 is TGTGCCAGCAGGAGGGCAGGGAACACTGAAGCTTTCTTT.